These 5 T cell receptor beta chains originate from one sample sequenced in a study of T cells in Graves' hyperthyroidism and ophthalmopathy. RNA transcripts provided the source from which TCR beta CDR3 regions were amplified. A set of HTBI primers served as the primers for a first-round RT-PCR of the TCR CDR3. A single record per CDR3 protein comes from TCRdb applying MiXCR to the multiplex PCR reads. Seen here are hundreds of thousands of distinct CDR3 sequences, about a sixth observed once, and the top ten hold 25% to 30%. What was sequenced was blood. The receptors stem from a woman between 18 and 29 years old with Graves' ophthalmopathy.

This clonotype was picked up many times. V is TRBV6-6 and J is TRBJ2-7; 7 nucleotides line up with TRBD2. The germline CDR1 and CDR2 sequences are MNHNY and SVGAGI (reference sequence). After removal of 2 bases from V and 6 bases from J, the junction contained 16 bases not matched to a gene. This CDR3 has 17 amino acids. CDR3 residues: CASSYGNLDQREAEQYF. The CDR3 nucleotides are TGTGCCAGCAGTTACGGTAACCTGGACCAACGGGAGGCCGAGCAGTACTTC.

The chain is built from TRBV5-4 and TRBJ2-1; the match to TRBD2 covers 7 bases. This CDR3 is built from 15 residues. With 4 bases clipped from V and 7 bases from J, the junction kept 11 bases outside the gene matches. Germline CDR1 is SGHNT and CDR2 is YYREEE (reference sequence). This CDR3 is CASSKGGRVGNEQFF. The CDR3 DNA is TGTGCCAGCAGCAAAGGCGGGAGAGTGGGAAATGAGCAGTTCTTC.

There are many counts of this clonotype. V is TRBV7-2 and J is TRBJ2-6; unclear D gene. Germline V gene data show CDR1 as SGHTA and CDR2 as FQGNSA. V was trimmed by 5 bases and J by 0 bases, leaving 8 bases between them. CDR3 length: 15 residues. The CDR3 DNA sequence: TGTGCCAGCAGCCGCACCAGCTCTGGGGCCAACGTCCTGACTTTC. Translation gives CASSRTSSGANVLTF. Full variable domain (remainder filled in from reference TRBV7-2 and TRBJ2-6): GAGVSQSPSNKVTEKGKDVELRCDPISGHTALYWYRQSLGQGLEFLIYFQGNSAPDKSGLPSDRFSAERTGGSVSTLTIQRTQQEDSAVYLCASSRTSSGANVLTFGAGSRLTVL.

The chain recombines TRBV3-1 with TRBJ2-5, with D perhaps TRBD2 (5 bases). The CDR3 consists of 16 residues. Germline CDR1 LGHDT, CDR2 YNNKEL (reference sequence). The V end lost 3 bases, the J end lost 0 bases, and 14 bases lay between the germline ends. The CDR3 reads CASSHSTSGNQETQYF. DNA of the CDR3: TGTGCCAGCAGCCACTCAACGAGCGGAAACCAAGAGACCCAGTACTTC.

This clonotype has at least ten counts. The chain carries TRBV12-3 or TRBV12-4 and TRBJ1-2, with 7 bases fitting TRBD1. The length of the CDR3 is 16 residues. V shed 5 bases, J shed 2 bases, and the junction held 11 bases outside the gene matches. CDR3 loop: CASSPRSGQINYGYTF. The CDR3 DNA reads as TGTGCCAGCAGTCCCCGCTCGGGACAGATAAACTATGGCTACACCTTC.